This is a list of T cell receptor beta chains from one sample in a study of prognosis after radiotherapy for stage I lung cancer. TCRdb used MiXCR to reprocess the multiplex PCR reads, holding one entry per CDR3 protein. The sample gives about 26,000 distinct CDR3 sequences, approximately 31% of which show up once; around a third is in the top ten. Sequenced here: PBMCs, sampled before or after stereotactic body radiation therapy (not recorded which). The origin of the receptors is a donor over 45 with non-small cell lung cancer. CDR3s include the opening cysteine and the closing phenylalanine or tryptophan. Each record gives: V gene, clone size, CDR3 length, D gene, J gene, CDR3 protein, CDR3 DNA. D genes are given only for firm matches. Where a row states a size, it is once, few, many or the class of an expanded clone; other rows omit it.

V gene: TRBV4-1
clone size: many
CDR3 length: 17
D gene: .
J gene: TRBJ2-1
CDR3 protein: CASSQVDGPSSYNEQFF
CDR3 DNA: TGCGCCAGCAGCCAAGTGGACGGGCCGAGCTCCTACAATGAGCAGTTCTTC

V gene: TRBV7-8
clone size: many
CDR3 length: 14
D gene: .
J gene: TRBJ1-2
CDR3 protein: CASSLAGPNYGYTF
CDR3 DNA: TGTGCCAGCAGCTTAGCGGGTCCTAACTATGGCTACACCTTC

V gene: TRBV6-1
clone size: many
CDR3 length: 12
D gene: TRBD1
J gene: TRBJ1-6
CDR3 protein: CAGQGAQSPLHF
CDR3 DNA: TGTGCCGGACAGGGGGCGCAATCACCCCTCCACTTT

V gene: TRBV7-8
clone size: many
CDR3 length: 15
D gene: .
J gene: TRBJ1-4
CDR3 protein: CASTEHRAANEKLFF
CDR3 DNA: TGTGCCAGCACCGAACACAGGGCGGCTAATGAAAAACTGTTTTTT

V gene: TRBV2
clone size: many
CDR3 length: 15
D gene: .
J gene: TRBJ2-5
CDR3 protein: CASSDVGGIRETQYF
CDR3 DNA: TGTGCCAGCAGTGATGTGGGGGGAATAAGGGAGACCCAGTACTTC

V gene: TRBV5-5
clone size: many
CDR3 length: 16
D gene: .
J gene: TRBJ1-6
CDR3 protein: CASSSSITGGNSPLHF
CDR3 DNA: TGTGCCAGCAGCTCGTCAATAACTGGAGGTAATTCACCCCTCCACTTT

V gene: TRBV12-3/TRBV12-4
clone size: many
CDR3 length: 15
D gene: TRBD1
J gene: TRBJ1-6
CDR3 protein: CASSLAQGASSPLHF
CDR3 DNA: TGTGCCAGCAGTTTAGCCCAGGGGGCAAGTTCACCCCTCCACTTT

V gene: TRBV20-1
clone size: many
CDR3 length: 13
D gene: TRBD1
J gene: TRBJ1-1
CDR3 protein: CSSDRGRKTEAFF
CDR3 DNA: TGCAGTTCGGACAGGGGAAGGAAGACTGAAGCTTTCTTT

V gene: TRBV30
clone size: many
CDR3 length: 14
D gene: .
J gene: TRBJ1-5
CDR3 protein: CAWSVGQGNQPQHF
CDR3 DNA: TGTGCCTGGAGTGTAGGCCAGGGCAATCAGCCCCAGCATTTT

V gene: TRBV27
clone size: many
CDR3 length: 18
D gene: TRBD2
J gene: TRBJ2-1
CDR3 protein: CASSLRLAGPDRYNEQFF
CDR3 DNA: TGTGCCAGCAGTTTAAGGCTAGCGGGACCAGATAGATACAATGAGCAGTTCTTC

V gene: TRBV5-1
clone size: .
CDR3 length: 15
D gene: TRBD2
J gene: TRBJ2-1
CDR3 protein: CASSLSISGGGEQFF
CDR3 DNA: TGCGCCAGCAGCTTGTCCATAAGCGGGGGTGGTGAGCAGTTCTTC

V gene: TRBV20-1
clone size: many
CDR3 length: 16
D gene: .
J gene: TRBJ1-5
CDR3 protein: CSANTPSQRGNQPQHF
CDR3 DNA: TGCAGTGCCAACACGCCTTCCCAGAGGGGCAATCAGCCCCAGCATTTT

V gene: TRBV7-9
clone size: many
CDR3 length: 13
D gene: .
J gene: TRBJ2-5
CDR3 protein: CASSPPSRETQYF
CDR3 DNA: TGTGCCAGCAGCCCTCCTAGTAGGGAGACCCAGTACTTC

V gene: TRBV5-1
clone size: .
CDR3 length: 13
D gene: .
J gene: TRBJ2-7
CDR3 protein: CASSLSPSYEQYF
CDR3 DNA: TGCGCCAGCAGCTTGTCCCCCTCCTACGAGCAGTACTTC

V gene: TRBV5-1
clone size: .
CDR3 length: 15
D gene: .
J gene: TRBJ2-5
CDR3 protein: CASSLALATLETQYF
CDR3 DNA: TGCGCCAGCAGCTTGGCCCTGGCGACTCTAGAGACCCAGTACTTC

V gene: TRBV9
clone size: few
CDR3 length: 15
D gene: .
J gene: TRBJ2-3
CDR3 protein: CASSVQGWVGDTQYF
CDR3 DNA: TGTGCCAGCAGCGTGCAGGGGTGGGTGGGGGATACGCAGTATTTT

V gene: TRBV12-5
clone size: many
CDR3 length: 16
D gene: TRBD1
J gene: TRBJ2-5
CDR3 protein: CASGLFQGARQETQYF
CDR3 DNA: TGTGCTAGTGGTTTGTTCCAGGGGGCTCGGCAAGAGACCCAGTACTTC

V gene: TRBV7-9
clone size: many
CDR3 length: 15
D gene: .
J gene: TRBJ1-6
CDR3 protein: CASSPGLGYNSPLHF
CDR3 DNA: TGTGCCAGCAGCCCGGGCCTAGGGTATAATTCACCCCTCCACTTT

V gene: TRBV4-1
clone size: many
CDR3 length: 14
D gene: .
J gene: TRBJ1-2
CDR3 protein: CASSQDRGVRGYTF
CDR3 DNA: TGCGCCAGCAGCCAAGATCGAGGGGTCCGAGGCTACACCTTC

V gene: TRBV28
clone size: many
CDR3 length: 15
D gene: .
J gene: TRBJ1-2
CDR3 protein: CASSLYGGPNYGYTF
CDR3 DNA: TGTGCCAGCAGTTTATACGGCGGACCTAACTATGGCTACACCTTC

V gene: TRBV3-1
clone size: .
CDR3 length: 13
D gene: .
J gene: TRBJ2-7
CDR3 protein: CASSYSGGDEQYF
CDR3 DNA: TGTGCCAGCAGTTACTCGGGGGGCGACGAGCAGTACTTC

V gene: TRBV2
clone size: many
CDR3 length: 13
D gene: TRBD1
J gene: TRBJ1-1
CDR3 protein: CASTRQGYTEAFF
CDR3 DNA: TGTGCCAGCACAAGACAGGGGTACACTGAAGCTTTCTTT

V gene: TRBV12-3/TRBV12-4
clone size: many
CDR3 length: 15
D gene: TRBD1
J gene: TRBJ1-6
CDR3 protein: CASSLEQGGGSPLHF
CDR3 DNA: TGTGCCAGCAGTTTAGAGCAGGGGGGAGGCTCACCCCTCCACTTT

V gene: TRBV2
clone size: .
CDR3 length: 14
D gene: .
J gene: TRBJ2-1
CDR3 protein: CASSEASSLNEQFF
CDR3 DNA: TGTGCCAGCAGTGAGGCGTCTAGCTTAAATGAGCAGTTCTTC

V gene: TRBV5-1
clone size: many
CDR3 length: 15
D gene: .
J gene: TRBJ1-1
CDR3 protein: CASSLSSGAGTEAFF
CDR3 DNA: TGCGCCAGCAGCTTGTCATCAGGGGCTGGTACTGAAGCTTTCTTT

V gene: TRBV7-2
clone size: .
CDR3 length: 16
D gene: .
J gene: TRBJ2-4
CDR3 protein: CASSLATGSVKNIQYF
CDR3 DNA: TGTGCCAGCAGCTTAGCTACCGGGTCCGTAAAAAACATTCAGTACTTC

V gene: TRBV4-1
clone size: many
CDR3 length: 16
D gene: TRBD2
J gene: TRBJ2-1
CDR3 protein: CASSQSSGGALNEQFF
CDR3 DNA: TGCGCCAGCAGCCAATCTAGCGGGGGGGCCTTAAATGAGCAGTTCTTC